This T cell receptor (beta chain) was retrieved from a study of early T cells in non-severe SARS-CoV-2 infection. Whole-study context: The authors sequenced bulk RNA from unsorted whole blood, leaving chains unpaired. Findings and limits, study-wide: Matching results from VDJdb favored anti-spike CD8 responses, leaving private and CD4 specificities undetected.

This clonotype appeared a few times. Antigen unknown. Unique molecular identifiers were affixed to single, distinct cDNA molecules. TCRdb passed the 5' RACE reads through MiXCR, listing each CDR3 protein once. The repertoire consists of 56,000 or so distinct CDR3 sequences, with about 15% occurring once and the leading ten covering approximately 4%. V was cut by 5 bases and J by 10 bases, with 15 bases left in between. CDR3 length equals 13 residues. The chain combines TRBV12-3 or TRBV12-4 with TRBJ2-1; possible D gene TRBD1, 6 bases. The clonotype was recovered from an adult who was a healthcare worker with PCR-confirmed SARS-CoV-2 infection or an uninfected control (not recorded which). The input for sequencing was whole blood, taken at baseline. The chain's CDR3 is CASSPQGIGEQFF. The CDR3 coding sequence is TGTGCCAGCAGTCCACAGGGAATCGGGGAGCAGTTCTTC.